These T cell receptor beta chains were read from a single sample in a study of blood T cell repertoires in COVID-19. The repertoire was sequenced with immunoSEQ multiplex PCR; TCRdb's copy has only in-frame clones and lacks some. Of some 230,000 clones listed, approximately 80% are singletons. Material for sequencing was PBMCs or T cells enriched from blood (not recorded which). The source is a man aged 40-50 years who had recovered from COVID-19. Both conserved end residues are part of each CDR3. The order of the fields is V gene, D gene, clone size, J gene, CDR3 protein, CDR3 DNA. A D gene is named only where the DNA matches it firmly. Clone size is not always given. Where it is, it says once, few, many or a class for expanded clones.

V gene: TRBV30; D gene: TRBD1; clone size: few; J gene: TRBJ1-1; CDR3 protein: CARSRRQGGTEAFF; CDR3 DNA: TGTGCCCGATCGCGAAGACAGGGGGGCACTGAAGCTTTCTTT
V gene: TRBV7-9; D gene: NA; clone size: NA; J gene: TRBJ2-5; CDR3 protein: CASSFIRGQETQYF; CDR3 DNA: TGTGCCAGCAGCTTCATCAGGGGTCAAGAGACCCAGTACTTC
V gene: TRBV25-1; D gene: TRBD1; clone size: NA; J gene: TRBJ1-6; CDR3 protein: CASRGTGGLQSPLHF; CDR3 DNA: TGTGCCAGCAGGGGCACAGGGGGATTACAGTCACCCCTCCACTTT
V gene: TRBV29-1; D gene: TRBD1; clone size: NA; J gene: TRBJ2-7; CDR3 protein: CSVAKGQNSYEQYF; CDR3 DNA: TGCAGCGTTGCAAAGGGACAGAACTCCTACGAGCAGTACTTC
V gene: TRBV28; D gene: NA; clone size: once; J gene: TRBJ1-4; CDR3 protein: CASSWGESSPTEKLFF; CDR3 DNA: TGTGCCAGCAGCTGGGGCGAGTCTTCCCCGACTGAAAAACTGTTTTTT
V gene: TRBV9; D gene: NA; clone size: NA; J gene: TRBJ2-1; CDR3 protein: CASSVGIVPGNNEQFF; CDR3 DNA: TGTGCCAGCAGCGTAGGGATCGTTCCAGGAAACAATGAGCAGTTCTTC
V gene: TRBV28; D gene: NA; clone size: NA; J gene: TRBJ1-2; CDR3 protein: CASSGESAYGYTF; CDR3 DNA: TGTGCCAGCAGTGGGGAGAGCGCCTATGGCTACACCTTC
V gene: TRBV6-1; D gene: NA; clone size: NA; J gene: TRBJ2-4; CDR3 protein: CASSEDRELNIQYF; CDR3 DNA: TGTGCCAGCAGTGAAGACAGGGAGCTAAACATTCAGTACTTC
V gene: TRBV5-1; D gene: TRBD1; clone size: NA; J gene: TRBJ2-7; CDR3 protein: CASSRGTGNHEQYF; CDR3 DNA: TGCGCCAGCAGCCGAGGGACAGGGAACCACGAGCAGTACTTC
V gene: TRBV5-1; D gene: NA; clone size: once; J gene: TRBJ1-2; CDR3 protein: CASSPYQGNYGYTF; CDR3 DNA: TGCGCCAGCAGTCCTTACCAGGGGAACTATGGCTACACCTTC
V gene: TRBV7-8; D gene: NA; clone size: NA; J gene: TRBJ1-3; CDR3 protein: CASSLAGVGLSGNTIYF; CDR3 DNA: TGTGCCAGCAGCTTAGCGGGCGTCGGACTCTCTGGAAACACCATATATTTT
V gene: TRBV7-9; D gene: TRBD1; clone size: NA; J gene: TRBJ1-6; CDR3 protein: CASSLWDSPDNSPLHF; CDR3 DNA: TGTGCCAGCAGCTTATGGGACAGTCCCGATAATTCACCCCTCCACTTT
V gene: TRBV29-1; D gene: TRBD2; clone size: NA; J gene: TRBJ2-3; CDR3 protein: CSVEGWGGATDTQYF; CDR3 DNA: TGCAGCGTTGAGGGGTGGGGAGGGGCCACAGATACGCAGTATTTT
V gene: TRBV25-1; D gene: TRBD2; clone size: NA; J gene: TRBJ2-7; CDR3 protein: CASSAYRPGGGYEQYF; CDR3 DNA: TGTGCCAGCAGCGCTTACCGACCGGGAGGAGGGTACGAGCAGTACTTC
V gene: TRBV6-2/TRBV6-3; D gene: TRBD1; clone size: NA; J gene: TRBJ1-1; CDR3 protein: CASSYSRDRGLGTEAFF; CDR3 DNA: TGTGCCAGCAGTTACTCGAGGGACAGGGGGCTAGGGACTGAAGCTTTCTTT
V gene: TRBV28; D gene: NA; clone size: NA; J gene: TRBJ1-5; CDR3 protein: CASIRTDLDQPQHF; CDR3 DNA: TGTGCCAGCATTAGGACAGACCTAGATCAGCCCCAGCATTTT
V gene: TRBV7-6; D gene: TRBD1; clone size: NA; J gene: TRBJ1-4; CDR3 protein: CASSLGQGAEKLFF; CDR3 DNA: TGTGCCAGCAGCCTGGGACAGGGGGCCGAAAAACTGTTTTTT
V gene: TRBV7-8; D gene: NA; clone size: NA; J gene: TRBJ1-2; CDR3 protein: CASSLNQNYGYTF; CDR3 DNA: TGTGCCAGCAGCTTAAACCAGAACTATGGCTACACCTTC
V gene: TRBV2; D gene: NA; clone size: NA; J gene: TRBJ1-3; CDR3 protein: CASSVGAAGNTIYF; CDR3 DNA: TGTGCCAGCAGTGTAGGTGCGGCGGGAAACACCATATATTTT
V gene: TRBV6-5; D gene: NA; clone size: NA; J gene: TRBJ1-5; CDR3 protein: CASSPGGSSNQPQHF; CDR3 DNA: TGTGCCAGCAGTCCGGGGGGGTCTAGCAATCAGCCCCAGCATTTT
V gene: TRBV18; D gene: NA; clone size: NA; J gene: TRBJ1-5; CDR3 protein: CASSPSLGGFGQPQHF; CDR3 DNA: TGTGCCAGCTCACCTTCCTTGGGCGGGTTTGGACAGCCCCAGCATTTT
V gene: TRBV6-5; D gene: NA; clone size: NA; J gene: TRBJ1-1; CDR3 protein: CASSYKGLGTEAFF; CDR3 DNA: TGTGCCAGCAGTTACAAGGGGCTGGGCACTGAAGCTTTCTTT
V gene: TRBV4-1; D gene: TRBD1; clone size: NA; J gene: TRBJ1-1; CDR3 protein: CASSPSPAGGLEAFF; CDR3 DNA: TGCGCCAGCAGCCCCTCCCCGGCAGGGGGTCTTGAAGCTTTCTTT
V gene: TRBV18; D gene: NA; clone size: few; J gene: TRBJ1-1; CDR3 protein: CASSLGLNEAFF; CDR3 DNA: TGTGCCAGCTCATTGGGCCTGAATGAAGCTTTCTTT
V gene: TRBV6-2/TRBV6-3; D gene: NA; clone size: NA; J gene: TRBJ1-5; CDR3 protein: CASSYHPVGGPQPQHF; CDR3 DNA: TGTGCCAGCAGTTACCACCCCGTCGGGGGACCTCAGCCCCAGCATTTT
V gene: TRBV2; D gene: TRBD2; clone size: once; J gene: TRBJ2-7; CDR3 protein: CASSGLADPYEQYF; CDR3 DNA: TGTGCCAGCAGCGGACTAGCGGATCCCTACGAGCAGTACTTC
V gene: TRBV10-3; D gene: NA; clone size: many; J gene: TRBJ2-7; CDR3 protein: CAIHPGEEYEQYF; CDR3 DNA: TGTGCCATCCACCCGGGAGAAGAATACGAGCAGTACTTC
V gene: TRBV4-1; D gene: NA; clone size: once; J gene: TRBJ1-6; CDR3 protein: CASSQAAPEDLASPLHF; CDR3 DNA: TGCGCCAGCAGCCAAGCCGCGCCAGAGGATTTAGCCTCACCCCTCCACTTT
V gene: TRBV7-6; D gene: TRBD2; clone size: NA; J gene: TRBJ2-2; CDR3 protein: CASSLTGGRTGELFF; CDR3 DNA: TGTGCCAGCAGCTTAACGGGAGGACGCACCGGGGAGCTGTTTTTT
V gene: TRBV7-2; D gene: TRBD1; clone size: NA; J gene: TRBJ1-2; CDR3 protein: CASSYRQGHGYTF; CDR3 DNA: TGTGCCAGCAGCTACCGACAGGGGCATGGCTACACCTTC